These 7 T cell receptor beta chains originate from one sample sequenced in a study of blood T cell repertoires in COVID-19. Profiled with immunoSEQ multiplex PCR; TCRdb holds only in-frame clones, not every one. The sample lists approximately 170,000 clones, about four fifths occurring once. Specimen: peripheral blood. The receptors come from a man between 65 and 85 years old who had recovered from COVID-19.

CDR3 in DNA: TGTGCCTGGGCTAGGGACAGGGCGGGGGGCTACACCTTC. Its translation: CAWARDRAGGYTF. The chain is built from TRBV30 and TRBJ1-2, with TRBD1 matching 9 bases. The CDR3 contains 13 residues. V gave up 5 bases and J gave up 8 bases; unmatched junction bases: 9. Per the germline V gene, CDR1 is GTSNPN and CDR2 is SVGIG (reference sequence).

This chain links TRBV2 with TRBJ2-7, with D unresolved. The germline V gene encodes CDR1 SNHLY and CDR2 FYNNEI. The CDR3 has 14 amino acids. The V gene lost 0 bases and the J gene lost 6 bases, with 12 bases spanning the gap. CDR3 nucleotide sequence: TGTGCCAGCAGTGAAGCGGTATTGCTTAGCGAGCAGTACTTC. Its translation: CASSEAVLLSEQYF.

The V and J genes are TRBV6-1 and TRBJ2-3; 9 bases align to TRBD1. The V gene end was trimmed by 5 bases and the J gene end by 2 bases; junction bases not matched to a gene: 5. Germline CDR1 is MNHNS and CDR2 is SASEGT. CDR3 length equals 15 residues. In DNA, the CDR3 is TGTGCCAGCAGTCAGCGGACAGGGGCCACAGATACGCAGTATTTT. Protein: CASSQRTGATDTQYF.

The J gene is TRBJ2-2, the V gene TRBV11-2; no definite D call. Deletions cut 4 bases from V and 3 bases from J, with 6 bases between. This CDR3 spans 13 amino acids. CDR1 is SGHAT and CDR2 is FQNNGV in the germline V gene. The CDR3 protein is CASSSQYTGELFF. The CDR3 bases are TGTGCCAGCAGCTCACAATACACCGGGGAGCTGTTTTTT.

The genes are TRBV6-6 and TRBJ1-2; D is perhaps TRBD1 (6 bases). Germline CDR1 reads MNHNY; CDR2 reads SVGAGI (reference sequence). Between the trimmed V and J ends, which lost 1 base and 3 bases, there was a span of 6 bases. This CDR3 contains 13 residues. CDR3 in amino acids: CASSYYRDYGYTF. The CDR3, as DNA: TGTGCCAGCAGTTACTACAGGGACTATGGCTACACCTTC.

This chain uses TRBV7-9 with TRBJ2-1; TRBD2 matches 9 bases. The V gene end was trimmed by 2 bases and the J gene end by 8 bases; junction bases not matched to a gene: 13. CDR3 length: 17 residues. Germline V gene sequence: CDR1 SEHNR, CDR2 FQNEAQ (reference sequence). CDR3 DNA sequence: TGTGCCAGCAGCTTAAGGGCTAGCGGGATTGCATGGGATGAGCAGTTCTTC. It is translated as CASSLRASGIAWDEQFF.

The chain joins TRBV5-4 to TRBJ2-3; 7 bases align to TRBD1. Unmatched junction bases numbered 10, after V lost 4 bases and J lost 2 bases. Germline CDR1 reads SGHNT; CDR2 reads YYREEE (reference sequence). CDR3 length: 16 residues. The CDR3 sequence is CASSPRQGSVTDTQYF. For the CDR3, the DNA is TGTGCCAGCAGCCCTCGACAGGGATCGGTCACAGATACGCAGTATTTT.